This entry is about one TCR beta chain. Its antigen remains unknown. TCRdb keeps only in-frame clones here, not all; method: immunoSEQ multiplex PCR. The data hold just over 95,000 clones, with about 89% observed a single time. This entry is derived from a study of T cell responses to AZD1222 COVID-19 vaccine. Study outcomes and limitations: Females outnumbered males among donors, who were mostly white British; clonal diversity was possibly underestimated. Only after the peak T cell response were repertoires sampled. A reported finding is that nearly half of spike-specific TCRs target unmutated variant regions.

This TCR came from an adult in good health. Sequencing was performed on peripheral blood, taken on day 0 of AZD1222 vaccination.

CDR3 in amino acids: CASSLNPASGSYGYTF. CDR3 sequence (DNA): TGTGCCAGCAGCTTAAACCCGGCGAGCGGATCCTATGGCTACACCTTC. The chain uses TRBV7-2 and TRBJ1-2; D uncertain. Trimming took off 2 bases at V and 4 bases at J, with 17 bases between the two ends. This CDR3 has 16 residues. Germline CDR1 is SGHTA and CDR2 is FQGNSA.